One and the same sample provided the 23 T cell receptor beta chains below, sequenced in a study of blood T cells in healthy people across ages. Next came a second PCR, run for about 7 to 12 cycles, which used a sample-barcoded 5' primer along with a J-beta primer mix. MiXCR, applied by TCRdb to the 5' RACE reads, yields one record per CDR3 protein. This sample has about 1.5 million distinct CDR3 sequences; under 55% occur once, and the top ten carry about 4.1%. Sample: blood. All receptors come from a young woman in good health.

The chain couples TRBV28 to TRBJ2-5, with 7 nucleotides matching TRBD1. The germline CDR1 and CDR2 sequences are MDHEN and SYDVKM. Trimming cost V 3 bases and J 0 bases; bases outside gene matches: 7. This CDR3 contains 16 residues. This CDR3 reads CASSFRGRPYQETQYF. The CDR3 DNA reads TGTGCCAGCAGTTTTAGGGGGCGCCCGTACCAAGAGACCCAGTACTTC.

The chain links TRBV19 to TRBJ2-1, with TRBD2 matching 7 bases. V was pared by 2 bases and J by 4 bases, with 11 bases of the junction left unmatched. This CDR3 is built from 17 residues. Germline V gene sequence: CDR1 LNHDA, CDR2 SQIVND (reference sequence). The CDR3: CASSIPGLGEPYNEQFF. DNA for the CDR3: TGTGCCAGTAGTATACCCGGACTAGGGGAGCCTTACAATGAGCAGTTCTTC. Complete variable domain (other parts from reference TRBV19 and TRBJ2-1): DGGITQSPKYLFRKEGQNVTLSCEQNLNHDAMYWYRQDPGQGLRLIYYSQIVNDFQKGDIAEGYSVSREKKESFPLTVTSAQKNPTAFYLCASSIPGLGEPYNEQFFGPGTRLTVL.

The chain is built from TRBV6-2 or TRBV6-3 and TRBJ1-1; D might be TRBD1 (5 bases). The CDR3 length is 12 residues. V gave up 5 bases and J gave up 5 bases, with 9 bases separating them. Germline V gene lookup returns CDR1 MNHEY and CDR2 SVGEGT. The CDR3: CASSKTVTEAFF. CDR3 in DNA: TGTGCCAGCAGTAAGACAGTAACTGAAGCTTTCTTT.

The sample holds a few counts of this clonotype. For the CDR3, the DNA is TGTGCCAGCAGTTACTCGGCACAGGGCAACGAGCAGTACTTC. Amino acids: CASSYSAQGNEQYF. V and J are TRBV6-5 and TRBJ2-7, with a weak D call TRBD1 (6 bases). The CDR3 extends over 14 amino acids. V was clipped by 0 bases and J by 5 bases, with 11 bases between them. Germline V lookup: CDR1 MNHEY, CDR2 SVGAGI.

This clonotype was seen a handful of times. This chain links TRBV6-6 with TRBJ2-7; the D is unclear. Germline V gene sequence: CDR1 MNHNY, CDR2 SVGAGI (reference sequence). V dropped 2 bases and J dropped 1 base, with 6 bases sitting between them. The CDR3 contains 13 residues. In DNA, the CDR3 is TGTGCCAGCAGTTACACGGATTCCTACGAGCAGTACTTC. This encodes CASSYTDSYEQYF.

The CDR3 DNA is TGTGCCAGCAGCCCCGCCAATGAGCAGTACTTC. Its translation: CASSPANEQYF. V and J are TRBV12-3 or TRBV12-4 and TRBJ2-7; D not resolved. Trimming stripped 6 bases from V and 7 bases from J, with 10 bases between. The CDR3 consists of 11 residues.

The CDR3 DNA is TGCGCCAGCAACCCTAGCGGGGGCTCCTACAATGAGCAGTTCTTC. Its translation: CASNPSGGSYNEQFF. V and J are TRBV5-1 and TRBJ2-1, with TRBD2 matching over 10 bases. Germline V lookup: CDR1 SGHRS, CDR2 YFSETQ. After removal of 6 bases from V and 0 bases from J, the junction contained 3 bases not matched to a gene. This CDR3 is built from 15 residues. The full variable domain, with the rest looked up from reference TRBV5-1 and TRBJ2-1, is KAGVTQTPRYLIKTRGQQVTLSCSPISGHRSVSWYQQTPGQGLQFLFEYFSETQRNKGNFPGRFSGRQFSNSRSEMNVSTLELGDSALYLCASNPSGGSYNEQFFGPGTRLTVL.

The chain couples TRBV18 to TRBJ2-7; D might be TRBD1 (6 bases). The CDR3 is 14 residues long. Germline CDR1 KGHSH, CDR2 LQKENI. The germline V and J ends were trimmed by 1 base and 7 bases, with 14 bases remaining between them. The CDR3 DNA reads as TGTGCCAGCTCACCACAGCGAGGGGACAATGAGCAGTACTTC. It translates to CASSPQRGDNEQYF.

The chain joins TRBV2 to TRBJ1-3; D not certain. V was pared by 3 bases and J by 6 bases, with 12 bases between. Germline-derived CDR1 and CDR2 are SNHLY and FYNNEI. There are 14 residues in the CDR3. CDR3 nucleotides: TGTGCCAGCAGTGATGTGGAAATCGTAAACACCATATATTTT. Translating gives CASSDVEIVNTIYF.

V usage is TRBV13 and J usage is TRBJ2-5; TRBD2 aligns across 9 bases. The J segment lost 11 bases and the V segment lost 0 bases, leaving 16 bases of the junction unmatched. Germline V CDR1 and CDR2: PRHDT, FYEKMQ (reference sequence). The CDR3 consists of 17 residues. The CDR3 is CASSLGLGGRANNEQYF. Written as DNA, the CDR3 is TGTGCCAGCAGCTTAGGCCTTGGCGGGAGGGCCAACAATGAGCAGTACTTC.

This clonotype was counted only a few times. The genes are TRBV12-3 or TRBV12-4 and TRBJ2-3; 16 bases align to TRBD2. V trimming: 4 bases; J trimming: 9 bases; junction bases outside the gene matches: 7. CDR3 length: 16 residues. In DNA, the CDR3 is TGTGCCAGCAGTTCCTCGGGACTAGCGGGGGGGGAAACGCAGTATTTT. The encoded protein is CASSSSGLAGGETQYF.

This chain joins TRBV4-2 and TRBJ2-5; tentatively, D is TRBD1 (6 bases). Matching the DNA end better, TRBJ2-7 makes the J call doubtful. In germline, CDR1 is LGHNA, CDR2 YNFKEQ. This CDR3 has 13 residues. The CDR3 coding sequence is TGTGCCAGCAGCCAACAGGGGCCCCACGAGCAGTACTTC. Translating it yields CASSQQGPHEQYF.

The table lists this clonotype with a few counts. V is TRBV27 and J is TRBJ2-3; the D is unclear. This CDR3 comprises 16 residues. V dropped 4 bases and J dropped 1 base, with 15 bases sitting between them. From germline, CDR1 is MNHEY and CDR2 SMNVEV (reference sequence). The CDR3, as DNA: TGTGCCAGCAGTTCCTCCTGGGGAACGGGCACAGATACGCAGTATTTT. Residues: CASSSSWGTGTDTQYF.

This chain joins TRBV4-3 and TRBJ1-2; the D gene is possibly TRBD1 (6 bases). Per germline, CDR1 LGHNA and CDR2 YSLEER. The CDR3 totals 16 residues. V gave up 4 bases and J gave up 5 bases, with 20 bases separating them. CDR3 protein: CASSRRTVSRHYGYTF. In DNA form, the CDR3 reads TGCGCCAGCAGCCGACGGACAGTTTCCAGGCATTATGGCTACACCTTC.

The chain is built from TRBV30 and TRBJ2-6, with D tentatively TRBD1 (5 bases). CDR3 size: 16 residues. The V end was cut by 4 bases, the J end by 3 bases, with 16 bases between. Germline CDR1 GTSNPN, CDR2 SVGIG (reference sequence). The CDR3 protein is CAWNHPEGVGANVLTF. The CDR3, as DNA: TGTGCCTGGAACCACCCTGAAGGGGTTGGGGCCAACGTCCTGACTTTC. Complete variable domain (other parts from reference TRBV30 and TRBJ2-6): SQTIHQWPATLVQPVGSPLSLECTVEGTSNPNLYWYRQAAGRGLQLLFYSVGIGQISSEVPQNLSASRPQDRQFILSSKKLLLSDSGFYLCAWNHPEGVGANVLTFGAGSRLTVL.

The chain carries TRBV4-3 and TRBJ2-1; D might be TRBD2 (7 bases). Looked up from germline, CDR1 is LGHNA and CDR2 is YSLEER. The CDR3 loop spans 14 amino acids. CDR3 DNA sequence: TGCGCTGTAGGAGGGGGGGGGCTTTACAATGAGCAGTTCTTC. Translating it yields CAVGGGGLYNEQFF.

The CDR3 is CASSEQGKPSSYNEQFF. CDR3 DNA sequence: TGTGCCAGCAGCGAACAGGGGAAGCCAAGCTCCTACAATGAGCAGTTCTTC. This rearrangement joins TRBV9 to TRBJ2-1, with 7 bases that match TRBD1. Germline V CDR1 and CDR2: SGDLS, YYNGEE. The CDR3 totals 17 residues. Trimming cost V 3 bases and J 0 bases; bases outside gene matches: 9.

This clonotype was seen a handful of times. This chain joins TRBV12-3 or TRBV12-4 and TRBJ2-2; 7 nucleotides agree with TRBD1. The CDR3 covers 14 residues. V gave up 3 bases and J gave up 6 bases; unmatched junction bases: 4. CDR3 sequence reads: CASSFGDRAGELFF. The CDR3 DNA follows: TGTGCCAGCAGTTTCGGCGACAGGGCCGGGGAGCTGTTTTTT.

The chain employs TRBV12-3 or TRBV12-4 and TRBJ2-2, with 9 bases identical to TRBD2. Trimming removed 6 bases from V and 6 bases from J; junction bases left unmatched: 8. This CDR3 has 15 amino acids. CDR3 sequence reads: CASRQRGAAAGELFF. The CDR3 region has the DNA TGTGCCAGCAGACAGCGGGGGGCCGCCGCCGGGGAGCTGTTTTTT.

This clonotype was detected once. The chain couples TRBV7-2 to TRBJ2-1, with D possibly TRBD1 on 6 matching bases. CDR1 SGHTA and CDR2 FQGNSA come from the germline V gene. The V and J ends lost 5 bases and 2 bases respectively, with 16 bases between them. CDR3 length: 16 amino acids. This CDR3 reads CASSPRQARAYNEQFF. CDR3 DNA: TGTGCCAGCAGCCCGAGACAGGCCCGAGCCTACAATGAGCAGTTCTTC.

The genes are TRBV20-1 and TRBJ2-1; a weak D match, TRBD1 (6 bases). The CDR3 is 16 amino acids. The V end lost 4 bases, the J end lost 0 bases, and 16 bases lay between the germline ends. Germline loops: CDR1 DFQATT, CDR2 SNEGSKA (reference sequence). CDR3 nucleotide sequence: TGCAGTGCTACATCAATACAGGGATACTCCTACAATGAGCAGTTCTTC. The encoded protein is CSATSIQGYSYNEQFF.

This clonotype was seen only a few times. The CDR3 sequence: CASSLAQGSKLFF. The CDR3, as DNA: TGTGCCAGCAGCTTAGCTCAGGGGAGTAAACTGTTTTTT. This chain connects TRBV7-2 to TRBJ1-4, with D tentatively TRBD1 (6 bases). Trimming stripped 0 bases from V and 11 bases from J, with 10 bases between. This CDR3 has 13 residues. Germline loops: CDR1 SGHTA, CDR2 FQGNSA.

The chain recombines TRBV29-1 with TRBJ2-4; D is tentatively TRBD1 or TRBD2 (5 bases each). Trimming removed 5 bases at V and 1 base at J, with 24 bases between. Germline CDR1 is SQVTM and CDR2 is ANQGSEA. CDR3 size: 18 residues. The CDR3 is CSVLLPGPPGFAKNIQYF. The CDR3 DNA sequence: TGCAGCGTTTTACTCCCGGGACCCCCTGGATTTGCCAAAAACATTCAGTACTTC.